The rows below give T cell receptor beta chains drawn from one sample of a study of beta chain features in type 1 diabetes. Measured with immunoSEQ multiplex PCR; TCRdb has only the in-frame clones, and not every one. Of under 850,000 clones listed, 10% to 15% are singletons. Sequencing used naive CD4+ T cells from blood. The receptor source for this set is a man younger than 35 with type 1 diabetes. Both conserved end residues are part of each CDR3. A D gene is named only where the DNA matches it firmly. Clone size is shown for a subset of rows, as once, few, many or a class of expanded clone.

d_gene,j_gene,v_gene,abundance,CDR3aa,CDR3nt
NA,TRBJ1-5,TRBV5-6,NA,CASSYTGSGSNQPQHF,TGTGCCAGCAGCTATACAGGGAGTGGGAGCAATCAGCCCCAGCATTTT
NA,TRBJ2-7,TRBV9,few,CASSLRGQNYEQYF,TGTGCCAGCAGCCTCCGAGGACAGAACTACGAGCAGTACTTC
NA,TRBJ2-1,TRBV7-9,few,CASTPAYEQFF,TGTGCCAGCACCCCCGCTTATGAGCAGTTCTTC
NA,TRBJ2-2,TRBV5-1,NA,CASSFMGDTGELFF,TGCGCCAGCAGCTTCATGGGAGACACCGGGGAGCTGTTTTTT
NA,TRBJ1-1,TRBV18,NA,CASSPNLNTEAFF,TGTGCCAGCTCACCCAACTTGAACACTGAAGCTTTCTTT
TRBD1,TRBJ2-7,TRBV5-1,NA,CASSDRTPPSSYEQYF,TGCGCCAGCTCGGACAGGACCCCTCCTAGCTCCTACGAGCAGTACTTC
TRBD1,TRBJ1-1,TRBV13,few,CACSSNDRGEGTEAFF,TGTGCCTGCAGTTCCAATGACAGGGGGGAAGGAACTGAAGCTTTCTTT
NA,TRBJ2-1,TRBV5-5,few,CASSLSGISGQFF,TGTGCCAGCAGCTTGTCCGGGATCTCGGGGCAGTTCTTC
TRBD2,TRBJ2-7,TRBV28,NA,CASSLFRKGGKYEQYF,TGTGCCAGCAGTTTATTTAGGAAGGGAGGGAAGTACGAGCAGTACTTC
NA,TRBJ2-7,TRBV4-1,few,CASSQDTYPAGRPYEQYF,TGCGCCAGCAGCCAAGATACGTACCCGGCAGGGAGGCCCTACGAGCAGTACTTC
NA,TRBJ1-2,TRBV4-2,NA,CASSRGEGYGYTF,TGTGCCAGCAGCCGAGGGGAGGGGTATGGCTACACCTTC
NA,TRBJ2-3,TRBV28,NA,CASSLRRPESTDTQYF,TGTGCCAGCAGTTTGAGGAGGCCTGAGAGCACAGATACGCAGTATTTT
TRBD1,TRBJ1-1,TRBV30,NA,CAWSVRRGQRAFF,TGTGCCTGGAGTGTACGAAGGGGGCAAAGAGCTTTCTTT
NA,TRBJ2-7,TRBV19,few,CASSLSDSYNYEQYF,TGTGCCAGTAGTCTTTCGGACAGTTACAACTACGAGCAGTACTTC
NA,TRBJ1-6,TRBV7-9,NA,CASSVGTFSSPLHF,TGTGCCAGCAGCGTCGGGACATTCAGTTCACCCCTCCACTTT
NA,TRBJ1-4,TRBV7-8,NA,CASSLVRWAGSTNEKLFF,TGTGCCAGCAGCTTAGTGCGATGGGCCGGATCAACTAATGAAAAACTGTTTTTT
NA,TRBJ2-1,TRBV6-5,NA,CASSYAGTEIFEQFF,TGTGCCAGCAGTTACGCCGGGACCGAAATATTTGAGCAGTTCTTC
TRBD1,TRBJ2-3,TRBV30,NA,CAWSTGQVFWDTQYF,TGTGCCTGGAGTACGGGACAGGTTTTTTGGGATACGCAGTATTTT
TRBD1,TRBJ2-7,TRBV13,NA,CASSTRGTATYEQYF,TGTGCCAGCAGTACGAGAGGGACAGCGACCTACGAGCAGTACTTC
NA,TRBJ2-5,TRBV7-3,NA,CASSPVGAETQYF,TGTGCCAGCAGCCCAGTGGGGGCGGAGACCCAGTACTTC
TRBD2,TRBJ2-7,TRBV7-6,NA,CASSPTRSGAGSYEQYF,TGTGCCAGCAGCCCAACACGGAGCGGGGCGGGATCCTACGAGCAGTACTTC
NA,TRBJ1-1,TRBV30,NA,CAWGRLNTEAFF,TGTGCCTGGGGACGTTTGAACACTGAAGCTTTCTTT
NA,TRBJ1-1,TRBV18,few,CASSPSGWDTNTEAFF,TGTGCCAGCTCACCTTCGGGGTGGGACACGAACACTGAAGCTTTCTTT
TRBD1,TRBJ2-1,TRBV5-6,few,CASSLAGQYNEQFF,TGTGCCAGCAGCTTGGCGGGACAGTACAATGAGCAGTTCTTC
TRBD1,TRBJ2-7,TRBV30,NA,CAWSSWGQGEQYF,TGTGCCTGGAGCTCATGGGGACAGGGCGAGCAGTACTTC
TRBD1,TRBJ1-2,TRBV20-1,few,CSASWTGGYTF,TGCAGTGCTAGCTGGACAGGCGGCTACACCTTC
NA,TRBJ2-1,TRBV6-7,NA,CASRGPIAQSRNEQFF,TGTGCCAGCAGGGGTCCGATTGCCCAATCAAGGAATGAGCAGTTCTTC
NA,TRBJ1-5,TRBV29-1,NA,CSVERSDGQPQHF,TGCAGCGTTGAACGATCGGACGGTCAGCCCCAGCATTTT
NA,TRBJ1-1,TRBV30,NA,CAWSVTESTEAFF,TGTGCCTGGAGCGTTACAGAGAGCACTGAAGCTTTCTTT
NA,TRBJ2-7,TRBV28,few,CASSWSYEQYF,TGTGCCAGCAGTTGGAGCTACGAGCAGTACTTC